The TCR beta chain under discussion was sequenced for a study of T cells in Graves' hyperthyroidism and ophthalmopathy. Using RNA transcripts as the source, TCR beta CDR3 regions were amplified. TCR CDR3 underwent first-round RT-PCR with the HTBI primer set. TCRdb fed the multiplex PCR reads into MiXCR, producing one record per CDR3 protein. Of around 530,000 distinct CDR3 sequences listed, over 15% are singletons. Study conclusions and caveats: Ophthalmopathy got predicted by the model a median 6.5 months before its onset.

This clonotype was seen repeatedly, ten times or more. Its target is unknown. Ophthalmopathy cases scored 3 or more on the Clinical Activity Score and 4 or more on NOSPECS grade, with duration below 3 months. Germline V gene data show CDR1 as DFQATT and CDR2 as SNEGSKA (reference sequence). The CDR3 is made up of 12 amino acids. The V end was cut by 3 bases, the J end by 9 bases, with 14 bases between. This rearrangement joins TRBV20-1 to TRBJ1-1; possibly TRBD1 for D (6 bases). The sequence was obtained from a woman aged 18-29 years with Graves' ophthalmopathy. The material sequenced was blood. The DNA for the CDR3 is TGCAGTGCTAGGGCGATCAGGGGAAAAGCTTTCTTT. This codes for CSARAIRGKAFF.